Presented here are 10 T cell receptor beta chains from one specimen sequenced in a study of cytomegalovirus exposure and HLA in healthy donors. Clones were read by immunoSEQ multiplex PCR, and TCRdb kept only the in-frame ones, dropping some. Here the sample spans about 170,000 clones, approximately 86% being singletons. Sequenced: PBMCs. Receptors were obtained from a man younger than 30 in good health and CMV-seropositive.

The sample holds many counts of this clone. Other DNA sequences in this sample translate to the same CDR3. The CDR3 region has the DNA TGTGCCACCAGCAGAGATCAGGGCGGCTCCTACGAGCAGTACTTC. Translated: CATSRDQGGSYEQYF. V gene TRBV15 combines with J gene TRBJ2-7; TRBD1 is a possible D gene (5 bases). The length of the CDR3 is 15 residues. Germline CDR1 is LNHNV and CDR2 is YYDKDF (reference sequence). The V and J ends lost 0 bases and 0 bases respectively, with 9 bases between them.

The chain couples TRBV4-3 to TRBJ1-2; no firm D call. The V and J ends lost 1 base and 3 bases respectively, with 6 bases between them. Germline CDR1 reads LGHNA; CDR2 reads YSLEER. The CDR3 has 13 residues. The CDR3 DNA reads as TGCGCCAGCAGCCAAGGGCGGTACTATGGCTACACCTTC. This encodes CASSQGRYYGYTF.

This clone was seen more than once but under ten times. The chain joins TRBV28 to TRBJ2-7, with TRBD1 matching 7 bases. Germline CDR1 is MDHEN and CDR2 is SYDVKM. This CDR3 is built from 14 residues. The trim removed 5 bases at V and 3 bases at J, leaving 7 bases unmatched. In DNA, the CDR3 is TGTGCCAGCAGTCCAGCCGGGACAGACTACGAGCAGTACTTC. The encoded protein is CASSPAGTDYEQYF.

J is TRBJ2-1 and V is TRBV2, with 7 bases that match TRBD1. Looked up from germline, CDR1 is SNHLY and CDR2 is FYNNEI. The ends lost 7 bases at V and 7 bases at J; junction bases unmatched: 13. This CDR3 is 15 amino acids long. The CDR3 nucleotides read TGTGCCAGCACCCTAAGGGGGCGGGTAAAGAATGAGCAGTTCTTC. This gives the protein CASTLRGRVKNEQFF.

The chain combines TRBV9 with TRBJ1-4, with a tentative D call TRBD1 (5 bases). The germline CDR1 and CDR2 sequences are SGDLS and YYNGEE. The CDR3 consists of 15 residues. The germline V and J ends were trimmed by 2 bases and 4 bases, with 12 bases remaining between them. The CDR3 loop reads CASSVGGAFNEKLFF. CDR3 bases: TGTGCCAGCAGCGTTGGAGGGGCTTTTAATGAAAAACTGTTTTTT.

J is TRBJ2-7 and V is TRBV4-2; D may be TRBD2 (7 bases). The CDR3 loop spans 15 amino acids. Germline loops: CDR1 LGHNA, CDR2 YNFKEQ. The V end lost 2 bases, the J end lost 4 bases, and 15 bases lay between the germline ends. This CDR3 is CASSQFSGGAYEQYF. Written as DNA, the CDR3 is TGTGCCAGCAGCCAATTCTCTGGGGGGGCGTACGAGCAGTACTTC.

The chain has TRBV4-2 and TRBJ2-7; 9 bases align to TRBD1. This CDR3 has 16 amino acids. From germline, CDR1 is LGHNA and CDR2 YNFKEQ. Germline trimming cut 4 bases from V and 1 base from J; bases unmatched to any gene: 8. In DNA, the CDR3 is TGTGCCAGCAGCCTGACCGGGACAGGGTTATCCTACGAGCAGTACTTC. It encodes CASSLTGTGLSYEQYF.

The chain uses TRBV7-2 and TRBJ2-5, with a tentative D call TRBD1 (5 bases). Germline-derived CDR1 and CDR2 are SGHTA and FQGNSA. V was clipped by 4 bases and J by 6 bases, with 18 bases between them. The CDR3 is 15 amino acids. CDR3 loop: CASSSPVGRRKTQYF. For the CDR3, the DNA is TGTGCCAGCAGCTCCCCTGTGGGGCGTCGTAAGACCCAGTACTTC. The full variable domain, rest sourced from reference TRBV7-2 and TRBJ2-5, is GAGVSQSPSNKVTEKGKDVELRCDPISGHTALYWYRQSLGQGLEFLIYFQGNSAPDKSGLPSDRFSAERTGGSVSTLTIQRTQQEDSAVYLCASSSPVGRRKTQYFGPGTRLLVL.

The V and J genes are TRBV6-6 and TRBJ2-7; 7 bases fit TRBD1. With V trimmed by 6 bases and J by 0 bases, 5 bases remained unmatched. Germline CDR1 is MNHNY and CDR2 is SVGAGI (reference sequence). The CDR3 runs to 14 residues. The CDR3 protein is CASSARDSSYEQYF. The CDR3 nucleotides are TGTGCCAGCAGCGCCCGGGACAGCTCCTACGAGCAGTACTTC.

The V and J genes are TRBV2 and TRBJ1-4; tentative D call: TRBD1 (6 bases). CDR1 and CDR2 (germline): SNHLY, FYNNEI. V lost 11 bases, J lost 10 bases, and 20 bases lay in between. This CDR3 is built from 13 residues. CDR3 sequence: CAGEQGLGRKLFF. The CDR3 region has the DNA TGTGCCGGGGAACAGGGCCTGGGTAGAAAACTGTTTTTT. Looking up the rest from reference TRBV2 and TRBJ1-4 gives the full variable domain: EPEVTQTPSHQVTQMGQEVILRCVPISNHLYFYWYRQILGQKVEFLVSFYNNEISEKSEIFDDQFSVERPDGSNFTLKIRSTKLEDSAMYFCAGEQGLGRKLFFGSGTQLSVL.